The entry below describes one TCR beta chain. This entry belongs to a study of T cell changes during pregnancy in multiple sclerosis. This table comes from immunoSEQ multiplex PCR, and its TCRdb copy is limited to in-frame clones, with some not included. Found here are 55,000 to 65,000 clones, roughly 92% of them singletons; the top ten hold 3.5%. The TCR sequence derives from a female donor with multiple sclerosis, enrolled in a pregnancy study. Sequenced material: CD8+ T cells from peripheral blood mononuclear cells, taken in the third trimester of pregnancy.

The CDR3 spells CASSLASGGSSYNEQFF. DNA of the CDR3: TGTGCCAGCAGCTTAGCCAGTGGCGGGAGCTCCTACAATGAGCAGTTCTTC. The chain recombines TRBV11-3 with TRBJ2-1; 7 bases fit TRBD2. There are 17 residues in the CDR3. The junction had 6 bases not matched to a gene; V was cut back by 1 base and J by 0 bases. The germline CDR1 and CDR2 sequences are SGHNT and YENEEA.